The present T cell receptor (beta chain) was sequenced within a study of blood T cell repertoires in COVID-19. On the study more broadly: Sites in the United States, Italy and Spain provided acute and convalescent COVID-19 samples. The cDNA or gDNA used as material had been derived from T cells, B-cell-depleted T cells, or PBMCs.

CDR1 is SGHNT, CDR2 YYREEE, per germline (reference sequence). This CDR3 contains 13 residues. V lost 5 bases and J 5 bases, leaving 11 bases between the germline ends. As handled by the study authors: It was from reference gene primer amplification that nucleated cell counts were estimated. Profiling relied on immunoSEQ multiplex PCR, and the TCRdb table lists in-frame clones only, not all of them. That table gives V, J and clone size, and the DNA gave D and trimming. The table records tens of thousands of clones, about 87% of them present only once. The gene calls are TRBV5-4 and TRBJ2-1, with D maybe TRBD2 (6 bases). Sequenced: peripheral blood. This TCR was recovered from a human donor in a cohort sampled during active COVID-19. CDR3 sequence reads: CASRDYSNNEQFF. For the CDR3, the DNA is TGTGCCAGCAGGGACTACTCAAACAATGAGCAGTTCTTC. The whole variable domain, filled in from reference TRBV5-4 and TRBJ2-1, reads ETGVTQSPTHLIKTRGQQVTLRCSSQSGHNTVSWYQQALGQGPQFIFQYYREEENGRGNFPPRFSGLQFPNYSSELNVNALELDDSALYLCASRDYSNNEQFFGPGTRLTVL.